This T cell receptor (beta chain) was documented in a study of blood T cell repertoires in COVID-19. Study-level information: T cells, B-cell-depleted T cells, or PBMCs provided the cDNA or gDNA that served as material.

The protocol was immunoSEQ multiplex PCR, while the TCRdb copy is restricted to in-frame clones and leaves out a portion. The sample has 250,000 to 350,000 clones, about 82% seen once. The CDR3 has 16 amino acids. CDR1 is SGHAT, CDR2 FQNNGV, per germline. V was clipped by 2 bases and J by 3 bases; unmatched bases: 9. The V and J genes are TRBV11-2 and TRBJ2-7, with 8 positions matching TRBD2. The source material was peripheral blood. The origin of this receptor is a woman aged 45-65 years with active or convalescent COVID-19. The CDR3 bases are TGTGCCAGCAGCTTATTCCCGGGCCGGGAGGGCTACGAGCAGTACTTC. Translated, it gives CASSLFPGREGYEQYF.